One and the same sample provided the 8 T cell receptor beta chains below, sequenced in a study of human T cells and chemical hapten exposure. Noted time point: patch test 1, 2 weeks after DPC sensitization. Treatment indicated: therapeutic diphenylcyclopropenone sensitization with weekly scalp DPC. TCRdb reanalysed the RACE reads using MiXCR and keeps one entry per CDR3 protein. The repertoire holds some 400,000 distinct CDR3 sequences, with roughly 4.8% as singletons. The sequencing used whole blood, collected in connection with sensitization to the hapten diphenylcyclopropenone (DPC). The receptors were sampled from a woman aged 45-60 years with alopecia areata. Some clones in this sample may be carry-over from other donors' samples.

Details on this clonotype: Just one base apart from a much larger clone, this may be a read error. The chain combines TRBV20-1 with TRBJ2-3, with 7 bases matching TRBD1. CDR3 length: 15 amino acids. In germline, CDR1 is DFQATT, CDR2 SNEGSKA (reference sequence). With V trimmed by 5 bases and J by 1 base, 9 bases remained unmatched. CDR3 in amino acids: CSARKGGVGTDTQYF. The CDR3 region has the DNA TGCAGTGCTCGTAAAGGGGGCGTGGGCACAGATACGCAGTATTTT.

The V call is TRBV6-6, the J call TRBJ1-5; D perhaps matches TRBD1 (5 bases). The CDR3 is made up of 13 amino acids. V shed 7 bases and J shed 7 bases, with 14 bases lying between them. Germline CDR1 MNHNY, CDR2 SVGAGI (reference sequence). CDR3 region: CASNHRGDQPQHF. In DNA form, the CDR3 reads TGTGCCAGCAACCACCGTGGGGACCAGCCCCAGCATTTT.

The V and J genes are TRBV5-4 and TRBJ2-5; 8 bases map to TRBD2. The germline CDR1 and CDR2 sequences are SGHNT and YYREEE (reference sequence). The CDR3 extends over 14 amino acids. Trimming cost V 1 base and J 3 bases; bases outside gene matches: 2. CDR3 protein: CASSLSGGKETQYF. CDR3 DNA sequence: TGTGCCAGCAGCTTGAGCGGGGGCAAAGAGACCCAGTACTTC.

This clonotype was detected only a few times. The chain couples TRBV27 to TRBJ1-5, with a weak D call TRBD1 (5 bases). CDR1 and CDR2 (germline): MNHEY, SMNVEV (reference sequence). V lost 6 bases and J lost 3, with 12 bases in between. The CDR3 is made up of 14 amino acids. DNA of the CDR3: TGTGCCAGCAGCAGAGGGGCCGTCAATCAGCCCCAGCATTTT. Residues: CASSRGAVNQPQHF.

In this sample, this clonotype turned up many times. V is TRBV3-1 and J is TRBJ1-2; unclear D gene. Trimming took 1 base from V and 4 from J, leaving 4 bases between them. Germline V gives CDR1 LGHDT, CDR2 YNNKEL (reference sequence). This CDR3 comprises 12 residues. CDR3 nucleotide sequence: TGTGCCAGCAGCCAAGCCAGCTATGGCTACACCTTC. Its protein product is CASSQASYGYTF.

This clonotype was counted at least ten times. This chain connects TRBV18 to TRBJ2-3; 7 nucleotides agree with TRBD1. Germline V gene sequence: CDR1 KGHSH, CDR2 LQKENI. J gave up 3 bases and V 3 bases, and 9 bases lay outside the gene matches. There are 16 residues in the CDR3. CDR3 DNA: TGTGCCAGCTCACCCCTAGGGGACAGTGGAACAGATACGCAGTATTTT. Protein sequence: CASSPLGDSGTDTQYF.

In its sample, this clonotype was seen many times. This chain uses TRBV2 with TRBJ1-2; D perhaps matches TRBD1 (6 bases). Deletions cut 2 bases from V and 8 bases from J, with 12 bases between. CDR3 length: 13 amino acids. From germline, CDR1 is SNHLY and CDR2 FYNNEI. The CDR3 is CASSEFTGKGYTF. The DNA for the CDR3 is TGTGCCAGCAGTGAATTTACAGGGAAGGGCTACACCTTC.

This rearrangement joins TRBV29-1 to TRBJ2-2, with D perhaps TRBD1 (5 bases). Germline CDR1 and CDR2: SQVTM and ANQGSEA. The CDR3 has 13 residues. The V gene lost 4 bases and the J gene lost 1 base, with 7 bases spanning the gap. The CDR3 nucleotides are TGCAGCGTTGGGCAGGGGAACACCGGGGAGCTGTTTTTT. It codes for CSVGQGNTGELFF.